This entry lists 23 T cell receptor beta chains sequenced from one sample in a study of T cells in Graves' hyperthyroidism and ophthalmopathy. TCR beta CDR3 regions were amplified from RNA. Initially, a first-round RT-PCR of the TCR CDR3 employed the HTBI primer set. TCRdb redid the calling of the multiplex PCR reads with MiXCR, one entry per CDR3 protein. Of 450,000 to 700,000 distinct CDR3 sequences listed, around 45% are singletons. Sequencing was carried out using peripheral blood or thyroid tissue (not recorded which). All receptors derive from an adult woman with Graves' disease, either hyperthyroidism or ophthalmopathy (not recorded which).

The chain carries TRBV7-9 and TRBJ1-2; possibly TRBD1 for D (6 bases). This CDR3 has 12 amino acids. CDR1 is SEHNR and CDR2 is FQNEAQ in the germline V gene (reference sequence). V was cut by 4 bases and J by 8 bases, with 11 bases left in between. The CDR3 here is CASSSSGGGYTF. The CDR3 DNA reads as TGTGCCAGCAGCTCCTCGGGGGGCGGCTACACCTTC.

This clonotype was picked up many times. The CDR3 region is CASSRDVQETQYF. DNA of the CDR3: TGTGCCAGCTCCCGGGATGTCCAAGAGACCCAGTACTTC. The chain has TRBV7-2 and TRBJ2-5; maybe TRBD2 (5 bases). The V gene lost 8 bases and the J gene lost 1 base, with 11 bases spanning the gap. Germline values: CDR1 SGHTA, CDR2 FQGNSA. The CDR3 consists of 13 residues.

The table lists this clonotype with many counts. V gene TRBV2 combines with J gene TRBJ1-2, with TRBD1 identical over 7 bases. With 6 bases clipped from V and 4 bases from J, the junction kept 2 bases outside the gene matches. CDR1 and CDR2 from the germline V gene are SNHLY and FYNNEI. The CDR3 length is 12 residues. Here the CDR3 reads CASRGDSYGYTF. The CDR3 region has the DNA TGTGCCAGCAGGGGGGACAGCTATGGCTACACCTTC.

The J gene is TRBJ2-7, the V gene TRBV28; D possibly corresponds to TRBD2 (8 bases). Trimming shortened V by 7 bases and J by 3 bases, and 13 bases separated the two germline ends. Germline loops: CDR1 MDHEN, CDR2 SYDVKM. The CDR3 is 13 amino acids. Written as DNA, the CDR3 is TGTGCCAGCAACGGGAGGGGGCACTACGAGCAGTACTTC. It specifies CASNGRGHYEQYF.

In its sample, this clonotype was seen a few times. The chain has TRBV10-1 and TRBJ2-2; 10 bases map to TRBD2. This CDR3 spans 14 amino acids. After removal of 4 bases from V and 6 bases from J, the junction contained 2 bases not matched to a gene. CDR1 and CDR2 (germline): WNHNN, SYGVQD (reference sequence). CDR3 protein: CASSGTSGSGELFF. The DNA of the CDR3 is TGCGCCAGCAGTGGGACTAGCGGTTCCGGGGAGCTGTTTTTT.

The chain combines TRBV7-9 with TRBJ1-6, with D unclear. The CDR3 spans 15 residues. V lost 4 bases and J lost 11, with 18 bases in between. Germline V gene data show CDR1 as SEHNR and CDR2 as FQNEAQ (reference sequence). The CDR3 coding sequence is TGTGCCAGCAGCTCCTCTTATGGTGCGGTTGCACCCCTCCACTTT. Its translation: CASSSSYGAVAPLHF.

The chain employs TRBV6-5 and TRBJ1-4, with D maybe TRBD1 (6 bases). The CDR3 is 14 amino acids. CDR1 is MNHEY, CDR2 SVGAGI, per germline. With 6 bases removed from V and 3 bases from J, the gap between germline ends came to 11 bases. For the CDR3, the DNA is TGTGCCAGCAGCCAGGGGCTTTCTAATGAAAAACTGTTTTTT. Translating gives CASSQGLSNEKLFF.

CDR3 DNA: TGTGCCACACGCCTAGAAGAGACCCAGTACTTC. It specifies CATRLEETQYF. V gene TRBV24-1 combines with J gene TRBJ2-5; D uncertain. This CDR3 spans 11 amino acids. V gave up 10 bases and J gave up 3 bases, with 8 bases separating them. From germline, CDR1 is KGHDR and CDR2 SFDVKD.

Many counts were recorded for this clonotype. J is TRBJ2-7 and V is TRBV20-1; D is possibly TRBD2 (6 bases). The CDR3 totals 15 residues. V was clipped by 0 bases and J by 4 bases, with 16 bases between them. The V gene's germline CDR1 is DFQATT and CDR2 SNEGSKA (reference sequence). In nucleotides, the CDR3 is TGCAGTGCTAGAGATCCGGACGGGAGCTTTTACGAGCAGTACTTC. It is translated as CSARDPDGSFYEQYF.

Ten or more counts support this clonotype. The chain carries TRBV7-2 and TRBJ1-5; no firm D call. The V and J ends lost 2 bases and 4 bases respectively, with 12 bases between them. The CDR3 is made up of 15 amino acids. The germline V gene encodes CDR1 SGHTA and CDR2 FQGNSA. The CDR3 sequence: CASSLQVVENQPQHF. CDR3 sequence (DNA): TGTGCCAGCAGCTTACAGGTCGTTGAAAATCAGCCCCAGCATTTT.

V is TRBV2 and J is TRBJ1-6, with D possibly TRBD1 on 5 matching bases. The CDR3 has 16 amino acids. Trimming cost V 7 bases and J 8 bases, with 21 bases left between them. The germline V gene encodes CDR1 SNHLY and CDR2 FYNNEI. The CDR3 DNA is TGTGCCAGCAATGACCCAGGGTCCCCCGGGGATTCACCCCTCCACTTT. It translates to CASNDPGSPGDSPLHF.

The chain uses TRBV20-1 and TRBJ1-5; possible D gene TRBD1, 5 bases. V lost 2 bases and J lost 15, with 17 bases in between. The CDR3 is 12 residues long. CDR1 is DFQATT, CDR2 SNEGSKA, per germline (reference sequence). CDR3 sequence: CSARIGDDLGHF. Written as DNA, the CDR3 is TGCAGTGCTAGAATCGGGGACGACTTAGGGCATTTT.

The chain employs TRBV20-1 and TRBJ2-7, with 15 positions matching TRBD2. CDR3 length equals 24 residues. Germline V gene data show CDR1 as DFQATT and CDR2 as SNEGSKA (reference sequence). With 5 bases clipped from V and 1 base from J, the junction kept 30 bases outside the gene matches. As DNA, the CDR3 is TGCAGTGCTTACTACCTGGACAGGGGGGCCATACCGGGACTAGCGGGAGGTGCATCCTACGAGCAGTACTTC. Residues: CSAYYLDRGAIPGLAGGASYEQYF.

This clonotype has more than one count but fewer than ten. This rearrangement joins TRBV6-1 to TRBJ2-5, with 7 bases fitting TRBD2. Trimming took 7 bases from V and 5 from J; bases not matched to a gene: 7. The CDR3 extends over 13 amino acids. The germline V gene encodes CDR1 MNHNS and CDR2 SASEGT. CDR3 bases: TGTGCCAGCACAGCGGGGATGATGGAGACCCAGTACTTC. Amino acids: CASTAGMMETQYF.

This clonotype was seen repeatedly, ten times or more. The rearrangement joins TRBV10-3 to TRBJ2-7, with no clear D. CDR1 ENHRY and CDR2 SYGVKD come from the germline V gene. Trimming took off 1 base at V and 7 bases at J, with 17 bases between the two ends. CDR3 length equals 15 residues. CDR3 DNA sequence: TGTGCCATCAGTGAGTTTGACGTTTCAATCGGAGAGCAGTACTTC. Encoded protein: CAISEFDVSIGEQYF.

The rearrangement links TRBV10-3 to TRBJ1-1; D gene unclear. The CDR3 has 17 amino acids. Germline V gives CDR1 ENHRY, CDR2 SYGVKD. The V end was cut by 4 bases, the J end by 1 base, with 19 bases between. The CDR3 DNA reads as TGTGCCATCAGTGCTAGAGATTCCGCAGGAAGGAACACTGAAGCTTTCTTT. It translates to CAISARDSAGRNTEAFF.

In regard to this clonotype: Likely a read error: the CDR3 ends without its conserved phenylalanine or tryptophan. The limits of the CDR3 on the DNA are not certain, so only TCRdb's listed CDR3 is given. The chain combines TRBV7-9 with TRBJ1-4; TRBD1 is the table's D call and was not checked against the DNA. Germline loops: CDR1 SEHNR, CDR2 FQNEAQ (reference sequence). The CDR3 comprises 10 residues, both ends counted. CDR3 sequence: CASSSGQGLG.

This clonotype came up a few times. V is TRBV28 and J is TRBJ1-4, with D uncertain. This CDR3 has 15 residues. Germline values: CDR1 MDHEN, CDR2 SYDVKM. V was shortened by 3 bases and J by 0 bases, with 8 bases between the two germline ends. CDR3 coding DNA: TGTGCCAGCAGTTTCAGAGGCGCAACTAATGAAAAACTGTTTTTT. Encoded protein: CASSFRGATNEKLFF. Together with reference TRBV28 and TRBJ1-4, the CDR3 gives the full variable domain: DVKVTQSSRYLVKRTGEKVFLECVQDMDHENMFWYRQDPGLGLRLIYFSYDVKMKEKGDIPEGYSVSREKKERFSLILESASTNQTSMYLCASSFRGATNEKLFFGSGTQLSVL.

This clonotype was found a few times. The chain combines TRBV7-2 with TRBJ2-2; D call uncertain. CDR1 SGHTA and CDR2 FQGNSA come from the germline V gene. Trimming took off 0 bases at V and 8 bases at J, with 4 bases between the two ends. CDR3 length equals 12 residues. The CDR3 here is CASSLAAGELFF. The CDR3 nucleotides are TGTGCCAGCAGCTTAGCAGCAGGGGAGCTGTTTTTT.

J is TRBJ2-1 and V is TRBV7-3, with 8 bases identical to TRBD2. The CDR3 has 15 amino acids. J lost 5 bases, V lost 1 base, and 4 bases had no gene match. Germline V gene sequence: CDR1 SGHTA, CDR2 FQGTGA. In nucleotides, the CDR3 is TGTGCCAGCAGCTTAATAGCGGGATTCAACAATGAGCAGTTCTTC. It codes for CASSLIAGFNNEQFF.

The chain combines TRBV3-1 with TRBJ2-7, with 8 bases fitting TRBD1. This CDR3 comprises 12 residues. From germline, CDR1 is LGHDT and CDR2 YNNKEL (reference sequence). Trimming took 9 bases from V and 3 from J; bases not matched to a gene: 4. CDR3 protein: CASTGGNYEQYF. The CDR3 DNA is TGTGCCAGTACAGGGGGGAACTACGAGCAGTACTTC.

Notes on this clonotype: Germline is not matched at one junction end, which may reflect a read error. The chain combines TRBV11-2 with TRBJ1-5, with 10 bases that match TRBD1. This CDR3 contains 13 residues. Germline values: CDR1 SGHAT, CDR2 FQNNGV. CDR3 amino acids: CSVADRGPQPQHF. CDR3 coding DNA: TGCAGCGTTGCTGACAGGGGGCCTCAGCCCCAGCATTTT.

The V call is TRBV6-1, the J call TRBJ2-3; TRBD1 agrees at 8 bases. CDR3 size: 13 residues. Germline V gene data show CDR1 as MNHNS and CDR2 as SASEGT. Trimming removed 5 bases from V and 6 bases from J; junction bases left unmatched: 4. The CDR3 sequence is CASSKTGVDTQYF. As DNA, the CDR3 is TGTGCCAGCAGTAAGACAGGGGTCGATACGCAGTATTTT.